Listed here are 12 T cell receptor beta chains from one sample, sequenced in a study of control samples from healthy donors and cancer patients. Libraries were prepared by immunoSEQ multiplex PCR; TCRdb keeps only in-frame clonotypes and omits some of them. This table holds roughly 45,000 clones, roughly 92% found once. Specimen: PBMCs. These receptors originate from a man between 25 and 39 years old with colorectal cancer.

This chain connects TRBV5-1 to TRBJ2-2; maybe TRBD2 (6 bases). This CDR3 region has 13 residues. The germline V gene encodes CDR1 SGHRS and CDR2 YFSETQ. V lost 4 bases and J lost 6, with 10 bases in between. In DNA, the CDR3 is TGCGCCAGCAGCCCCACTAGCTCCGGGGAGCTGTTTTTT. Translation: CASSPTSSGELFF.

The chain recombines TRBV3-1 (or the pseudogene TRBV3-2) with TRBJ2-7, with D perhaps being TRBD1 or TRBD2 (5 bases each). This CDR3 region has 13 residues. Per germline, CDR1 LGHDT and CDR2 YNNKEL (reference sequence). V was pared by 4 bases and J by 6 bases, with 13 bases between. The CDR3 protein is CASSPGGTGEQYF. The CDR3 bases are TGTGCCAGCAGCCCCGGTGGGACGGGCGAGCAGTACTTC.

The rearrangement joins TRBV4-3 to TRBJ1-2; tentatively, D is TRBD1 (5 bases). V lost 2 bases, J lost 6 bases, and 16 bases lay in between. The V gene's germline CDR1 is LGHNA and CDR2 YSLEER. This CDR3 region has 15 residues. The CDR3 region is CASSQNLLGPDGYTF. In DNA form, the CDR3 reads TGCGCCAGCAGCCAAAACCTTTTGGGACCGGATGGCTACACCTTC.

V is TRBV19 and J is TRBJ1-1; D gene unclear. In germline, CDR1 is LNHDA, CDR2 SQIVND (reference sequence). The CDR3 runs 15 residues. V dropped 3 bases and J dropped 0 bases, with 11 bases sitting between them. The CDR3 DNA sequence: TGTGCCAGTAGTATGAATGCAGTCATGAACACTGAAGCTTTCTTT. Its protein is CASSMNAVMNTEAFF. Looking up the rest from reference TRBV19 and TRBJ1-1 gives the full variable domain: DGGITQSPKYLFRKEGQNVTLSCEQNLNHDAMYWYRQDPGQGLRLIYYSQIVNDFQKGDIAEGYSVSREKKESFPLTVTSAQKNPTAFYLCASSMNAVMNTEAFFGQGTRLTVV.

The chain couples TRBV4-1 to TRBJ2-2; D is uncertain. The CDR3 contains 17 residues. The V end lost 4 bases, the J end lost 4 bases, and 19 bases lay between the germline ends. Germline CDR1 is MGHRA and CDR2 is YSYEKL. The DNA for the CDR3 is TGCGCCAGCAGCCCTCGTACCGTACTCGAAGGCACCGGGGAGCTGTTTTTT. It encodes CASSPRTVLEGTGELFF.

The chain has TRBV18 and TRBJ1-4; possibly TRBD1 for D (6 bases). V lost 1 base, J lost 10 bases, and 10 bases lay in between. Looked up from germline, CDR1 is KGHSH and CDR2 is LQKENI. The CDR3 consists of 13 residues. CDR3 coding DNA: TGTGCCAGCTCACCACTAACAGGGAGAAAACTGTTTTTT. This codes for CASSPLTGRKLFF.

The genes are TRBV14 and TRBJ1-6; D is undetermined. This CDR3 spans 16 amino acids. The germline V gene encodes CDR1 SGHDN and CDR2 FVKESK. V was pared by 4 bases and J by 7 bases, with 17 bases between. As DNA, the CDR3 is TGTGCCAGCAGCCCCAACGAGGGTTTGAAGAATTCACCCCTCCACTTT. It specifies CASSPNEGLKNSPLHF.

The V and J genes are TRBV12-5 and TRBJ2-3; D ambiguous. Trimming left V 6 bases short and J 4 bases short, with 11 bases between. CDR3 length equals 13 residues. Per germline, CDR1 LGHNT and CDR2 FRNRAP. The CDR3 DNA reads as TGTGCTAGTGGAGACAAAGTACCAGATACGCAGTATTTT. Translation gives CASGDKVPDTQYF.

The rearrangement links TRBV5-1 to TRBJ2-3; 8 nucleotides line up with TRBD2. The ends lost 3 bases at V and 3 bases at J; junction bases unmatched: 6. CDR1 and CDR2 (germline): SGHRS, YFSETQ. This CDR3 contains 15 residues. The CDR3 is CASSSRTSITDTQYF. In DNA, the CDR3 is TGCGCCAGCAGCTCTCGGACTAGCATTACAGATACGCAGTATTTT. Combining the CDR3 with reference TRBV5-1 and TRBJ2-3 gives the whole variable domain KAGVTQTPRYLIKTRGQQVTLSCSPISGHRSVSWYQQTPGQGLQFLFEYFSETQRNKGNFPGRFSGRQFSNSRSEMNVSTLELGDSALYLCASSSRTSITDTQYFGPGTRLTVL.

The V and J genes are TRBV4-1 and TRBJ2-1; TRBD2 agrees at 8 bases. Germline CDR1 reads MGHRA; CDR2 reads YSYEKL. Germline trimming cut 4 bases from V and 13 bases from J; bases unmatched to any gene: 15. The CDR3 is 15 amino acids. Here the CDR3 reads CASSLLPGLAESQFF. As DNA, the CDR3 is TGCGCCAGCAGCCTCCTCCCCGGACTAGCAGAGTCCCAGTTCTTC.

DNA of the CDR3: TGTGCCAGCAGCCAAGAATCCCCCGGACAGGGGAGTCGGAGTTTCTTT. Protein product: CASSQESPGQGSRSFF. This chain links TRBV14 with TRBJ1-1; 9 nucleotides align to TRBD1. Germline loops: CDR1 SGHDN, CDR2 FVKESK. This CDR3 comprises 16 residues. V trimming: 0 bases; J trimming: 13 bases; junction bases outside the gene matches: 15. Supplemented by reference TRBV14 and TRBJ1-1, the full variable domain reads EAGVTQFPSHSVIEKGQTVTLRCDPISGHDNLYWYRRVMGKEIKFLLHFVKESKQDESGMPNNRFLAERTGGTYSTLKVQPAELEDSGVYFCASSQESPGQGSRSFFGQGTRLTVV.

V is TRBV6-2 or TRBV6-3 and J is TRBJ1-1; D is possibly TRBD1 (6 bases). The CDR3 is 14 residues long. V was shortened by 5 bases and J by 1 base, with 11 bases between the two germline ends. Per germline, CDR1 MNHEY and CDR2 SVGEGT. CDR3 amino acids: CASSTWTENTEAFF. In nucleotides, the CDR3 is TGTGCCAGCAGTACCTGGACAGAGAACACTGAAGCTTTCTTT.